This T cell receptor (beta chain) was retrieved from a study of blood T cell repertoires in COVID-19. The table came from immunoSEQ multiplex PCR; TCRdb's copy has only in-frame clones and leaves some out. The sample consists of under 150,000 clones, 70% to 90% of them appearing once. Sequencing used PBMCs or T cells enriched from blood (not recorded which). This TCR derives from a woman aged 25 to 45 with acute COVID-19.

The CDR3 is CASSLGLFKEKLFF. The DNA for the CDR3 is TGTGCCAGCAGCTTGGGACTGTTTAAAGAAAAACTGTTTTTT. The chain has TRBV7-8 and TRBJ1-4, with D perhaps TRBD1 (5 bases). Trimming stripped 3 bases from V and 8 bases from J, with 13 bases between. CDR1 is SGHVS and CDR2 is FQNEAQ in the germline V gene. The CDR3 loop spans 14 amino acids.